A selection of T cell receptor beta chains follows, all from one sample in a study of OX40 agonist ivuxolimab in advanced cancers. Some clones are missing from TCRdb's copy, which holds only in-frame ones; the method was immunoSEQ multiplex PCR. The data show roughly 41,000 clones, approximately 80% seen once. The material was CD4+ or CD8+ T cells sorted from blood, obtained in a trial of the OX40 agonist ivuxolimab. These TCRs come from an adult with an advanced solid tumor such as melanoma, head and neck, liver or kidney cancer. Both conserved end residues are part of each CDR3. The order of the fields is CDR3 protein, CDR3 DNA, J gene, D gene, clone size, V gene. A D gene is named only where the DNA matches it firmly. The size field is filled for only some rows; it gives once, few, many or a size class.

CASSYSVPGELFF | TGTGCCAGCAGTTACTCGGTCCCAGGGGAGCTGTTTTTT | TRBJ2-2 | . | few | TRBV6-5
CASSLGRGPLFF | TGTGCCAGCAGTCTGGGGAGGGGACCGCTGTTTTTT | TRBJ1-4 | . | . | TRBV14
CASSYSPDNEQFF | TGTGCCAGCAGTTACAGTCCTGACAATGAGCAGTTCTTC | TRBJ2-1 | . | . | TRBV6-5
CASSLAPGDIYNEQFF | TGCGCCAGCAGCCTGGCCCCGGGGGATATTTACAATGAGCAGTTCTTC | TRBJ2-1 | . | . | TRBV4-1
CAWSPTTVTDTQYF | TGTGCCTGGAGCCCCACTACCGTCACAGATACGCAGTATTTT | TRBJ2-3 | . | . | TRBV30
CASSLKTGNTEAFF | TGTGCCAGTAGCCTCAAAACGGGGAACACTGAAGCTTTCTTT | TRBJ1-1 | . | few | TRBV19
CASRRTNTEAFF | TGTGCCAGCAGACGGACGAACACTGAAGCTTTCTTT | TRBJ1-1 | . | . | TRBV6-6
CASSSQGGSYEQYF | TGTGCCAGCAGCTCACAGGGGGGCTCCTACGAGCAGTACTTC | TRBJ2-7 | TRBD1 | . | TRBV9
CATSGTGATDTQYF | TGTGCCACCTCCGGGACAGGGGCCACAGATACGCAGTATTTT | TRBJ2-3 | TRBD1 | . | TRBV15
CASSLSGQGDQPQHF | TGTGCCAGCAGTTTATCCGGACAGGGCGATCAGCCCCAGCATTTT | TRBJ1-5 | TRBD1 | . | TRBV28
CASTWRGQRGSYEQYF | TGTGCCAGCACCTGGAGAGGGCAGAGGGGTTCCTACGAGCAGTACTTC | TRBJ2-7 | . | . | TRBV5-8
CAIRGANYGYTF | TGTGCCATCCGAGGAGCTAACTATGGCTACACCTTC | TRBJ1-2 | . | . | TRBV10-3
CASSPQDRMNTEAFF | TGTGCCAGCTCACCACAGGACAGGATGAACACTGAAGCTTTCTTT | TRBJ1-1 | TRBD1 | . | TRBV18
CASSLGDRVGGELFF | TGTGCCAGCAGTTTGGGGGACAGGGTCGGCGGGGAGCTGTTTTTT | TRBJ2-2 | TRBD1 | once | TRBV28
CASSRDRVGTGELFF | TGTGCCAGCAGTCGGGACAGGGTCGGCACCGGGGAGCTGTTTTTT | TRBJ2-2 | TRBD1 | . | TRBV6-1
CASSPTGVNTEAFF | TGTGCCAGCTCACCGACAGGGGTGAACACTGAAGCTTTCTTT | TRBJ1-1 | TRBD1 | . | TRBV18
CASRVAGGQNIQYF | TGTGCCAGCAGAGTAGCGGGAGGCCAAAACATTCAGTACTTC | TRBJ2-4 | TRBD2 | . | TRBV6-4
CASRSGTATYEQYF | TGTGCCAGCAGATCCGGGACGGCCACCTACGAGCAGTACTTC | TRBJ2-7 | . | few | TRBV2
CASSYQGDGLYEQYF | TGTGCCAGCAGCTACCAGGGGGATGGACTTTACGAGCAGTACTTC | TRBJ2-7 | TRBD1 | . | TRBV7-3
CSAGAGNSGNTIYF | TGCAGCGCCGGGGCGGGCAACTCTGGAAACACCATATATTTT | TRBJ1-3 | . | . | TRBV29-1
CASSVGPSGGSYEQYF | TGTGCCAGCAGCGTAGGTCCTAGCGGGGGATCCTACGAGCAGTACTTC | TRBJ2-7 | TRBD2 | . | TRBV9
CASSLAGTSGYGEQFF | TGCGCCAGCAGCCTCGCTGGGACTAGCGGTTATGGAGAGCAGTTCTTC | TRBJ2-1 | TRBD2 | . | TRBV10-1
CASRDRAGEKLFF | TGTGCCAGCAGGGACAGGGCTGGTGAAAAACTGTTTTTT | TRBJ1-4 | TRBD1 | . | TRBV6-6
CASSPREGRNEQYF | TGTGCCAGCAGCCCCCGGGAGGGCAGGAACGAGCAGTACTTC | TRBJ2-7 | TRBD2 | . | TRBV9
CASSDLSRGTEAFF | TGTGCCAGCAGTGATTTATCCCGAGGGACTGAAGCTTTCTTT | TRBJ1-1 | . | . | TRBV6-1
CASTARGLSSSPLHF | TGTGCCAGCACTGCGAGGGGGCTAAGCAGTTCACCCCTCCACTTT | TRBJ1-6 | TRBD1 | . | TRBV2
CASSVMVTYEQYF | TGTGCCAGCAGTGTGATGGTGACCTACGAGCAGTACTTC | TRBJ2-7 | . | . | TRBV6-1